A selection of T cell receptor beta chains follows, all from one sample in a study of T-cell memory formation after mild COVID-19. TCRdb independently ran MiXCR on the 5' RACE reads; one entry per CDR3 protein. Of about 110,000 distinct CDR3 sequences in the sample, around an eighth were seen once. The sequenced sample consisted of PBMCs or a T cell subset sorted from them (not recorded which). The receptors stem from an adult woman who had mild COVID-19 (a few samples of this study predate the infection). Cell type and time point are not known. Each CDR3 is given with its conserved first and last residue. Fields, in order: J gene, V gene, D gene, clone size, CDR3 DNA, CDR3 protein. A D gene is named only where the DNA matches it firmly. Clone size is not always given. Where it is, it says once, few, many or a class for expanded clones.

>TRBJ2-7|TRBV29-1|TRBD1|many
TGCAGCGCCGCCGGGACAGGGAGCTCCTACGAGCAGTACTTC
CSAAGTGSSYEQYF
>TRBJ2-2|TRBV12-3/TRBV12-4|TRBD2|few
TGTGCCAGCAGTCCAGGACTAGCGGGTCCCGGGGAGCTGTTTTTT
CASSPGLAGPGELFF
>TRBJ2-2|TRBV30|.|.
TGTGCCTGGAACCCAACAGGGATTCCCGGGGAGCTGTTTTTT
CAWNPTGIPGELFF
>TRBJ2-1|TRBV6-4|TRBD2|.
TGTGCCAGCAGTGACGGGCCTAGCGGGAGGCATGAGCAGTTCTTC
CASSDGPSGRHEQFF
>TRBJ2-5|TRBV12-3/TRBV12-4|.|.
TGTGCCAGCAGTCCCCCCCCCGACGGGTTAGAGACCCAGTACTTC
CASSPPPDGLETQYF
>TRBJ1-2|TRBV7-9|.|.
TGTGCCAGCAGCCCGCCGGGACAACCTAACTATGGCTACACCTTC
CASSPPGQPNYGYTF
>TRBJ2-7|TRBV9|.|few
TGTGCCAGCAGCCTTGGGGAATCCTACGAGCAGTACTTC
CASSLGESYEQYF
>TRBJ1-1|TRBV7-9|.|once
TGTGCCAGCAGCCCGACACCAGACACTGAAGCTTTCTTT
CASSPTPDTEAFF
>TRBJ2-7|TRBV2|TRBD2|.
TGTGCCAGCGGACTAGCCTCCTACGAGCAGTACTTC
CASGLASYEQYF
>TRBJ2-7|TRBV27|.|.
TGTGCCAGCAGTTTAGGGGGGCGCACAAATTTCTACGAGCAGTACTTC
CASSLGGRTNFYEQYF
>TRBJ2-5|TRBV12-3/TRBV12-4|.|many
TGTGCCAGCAGTTTAACCCTGGACCTAGAGACCCAGTACTTC
CASSLTLDLETQYF
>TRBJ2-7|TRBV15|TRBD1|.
TGTGCCACCAGTTCCGGGACAGGGCCCGAGCAGTACTTC
CATSSGTGPEQYF
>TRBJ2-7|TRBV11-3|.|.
TGTGCCAGCAGCTTAGGATGGGAAACCTACGAGCAGTACTTC
CASSLGWETYEQYF
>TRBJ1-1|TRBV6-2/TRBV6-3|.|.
TGTGCCAGCAGTTACTCGATTGGACAGCTGAACACTGAAGCTTTCTTT
CASSYSIGQLNTEAFF
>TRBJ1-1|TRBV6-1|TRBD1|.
TGTGCCAGCGGGACAGGGGTGTACACTGAAGCTTTCTTT
CASGTGVYTEAFF
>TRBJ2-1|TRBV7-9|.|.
TGTGCCAGCAGCCGGGTCCCACAGGGATATTACAATGAGCAGTTCTTC
CASSRVPQGYYNEQFF
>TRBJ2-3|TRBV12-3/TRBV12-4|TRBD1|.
TGTGCCAGCACCCTCAACACAGGGGGCAGCACAGATACGCAGTATTTT
CASTLNTGGSTDTQYF
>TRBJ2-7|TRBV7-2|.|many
TGTGCCAGCAGCGAGGTCGGAGCCTACGAGCAGTACTTC
CASSEVGAYEQYF
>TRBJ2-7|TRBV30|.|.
TGTGCCTGGGATGCCGGGACCCTCTACGAGCAGTACTTC
CAWDAGTLYEQYF
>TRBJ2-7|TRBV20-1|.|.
TGCAGTGCCCGAGGGGAGACTCTCGCTAAGGAGCAGTACTTC
CSARGETLAKEQYF
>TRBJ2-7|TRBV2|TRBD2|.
TGTGCCAGCAGTCACGGACTAGCGGGCTACGAGCAGTACTTC
CASSHGLAGYEQYF
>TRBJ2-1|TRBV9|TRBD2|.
TGTGCCAGCAGCGCCACTAGCGGGAGTCCCAATGAGCAGTTCTTC
CASSATSGSPNEQFF
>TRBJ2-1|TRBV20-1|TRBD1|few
TGCAGTGCTAAGGGGACAGGGTCGGATAGCGGGCTGGGTGAGCAGTTCTTC
CSAKGTGSDSGLGEQFF